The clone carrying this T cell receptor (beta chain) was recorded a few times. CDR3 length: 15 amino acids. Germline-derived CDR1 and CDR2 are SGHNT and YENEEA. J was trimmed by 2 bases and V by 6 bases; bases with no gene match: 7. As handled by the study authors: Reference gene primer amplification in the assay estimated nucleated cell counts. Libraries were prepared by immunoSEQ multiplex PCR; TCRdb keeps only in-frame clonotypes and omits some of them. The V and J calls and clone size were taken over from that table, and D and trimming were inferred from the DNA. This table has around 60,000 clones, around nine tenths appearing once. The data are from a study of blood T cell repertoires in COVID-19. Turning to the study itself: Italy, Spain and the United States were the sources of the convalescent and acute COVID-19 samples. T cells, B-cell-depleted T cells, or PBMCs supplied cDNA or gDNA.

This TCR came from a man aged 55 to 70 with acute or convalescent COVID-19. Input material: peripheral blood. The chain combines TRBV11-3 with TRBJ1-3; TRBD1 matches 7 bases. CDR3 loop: CASSRDRVAGNTIYF. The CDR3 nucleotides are TGTGCCAGCAGTCGCGACAGGGTCGCTGGAAACACCATATATTTT.